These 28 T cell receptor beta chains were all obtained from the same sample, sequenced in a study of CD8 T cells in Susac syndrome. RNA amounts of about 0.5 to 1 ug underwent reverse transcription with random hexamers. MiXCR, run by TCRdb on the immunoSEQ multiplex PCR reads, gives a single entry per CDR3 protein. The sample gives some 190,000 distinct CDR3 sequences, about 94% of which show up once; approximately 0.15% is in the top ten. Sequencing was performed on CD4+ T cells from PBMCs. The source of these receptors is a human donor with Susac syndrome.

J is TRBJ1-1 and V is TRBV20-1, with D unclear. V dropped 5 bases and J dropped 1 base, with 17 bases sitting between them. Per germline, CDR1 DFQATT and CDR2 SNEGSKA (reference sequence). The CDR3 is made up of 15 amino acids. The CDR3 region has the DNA TGCAGTGCTTACCCACGCGTGGGCGGGAACACTGAAGCTTTCTTT. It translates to CSAYPRVGGNTEAFF.

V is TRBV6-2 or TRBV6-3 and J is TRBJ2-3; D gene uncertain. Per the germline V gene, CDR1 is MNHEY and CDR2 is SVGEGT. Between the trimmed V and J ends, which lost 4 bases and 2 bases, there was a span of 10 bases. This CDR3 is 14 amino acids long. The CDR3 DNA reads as TGTGCCAGCAGTTTTTCCTTGAACACAGATACGCAGTATTTT. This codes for CASSFSLNTDTQYF.

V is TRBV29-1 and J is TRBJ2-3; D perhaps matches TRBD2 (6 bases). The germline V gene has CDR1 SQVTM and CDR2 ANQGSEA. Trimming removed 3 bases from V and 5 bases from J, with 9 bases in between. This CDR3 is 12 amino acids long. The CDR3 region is CSVEEGIDTQYF. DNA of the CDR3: TGCAGCGTTGAGGAGGGGATAGATACGCAGTATTTT.

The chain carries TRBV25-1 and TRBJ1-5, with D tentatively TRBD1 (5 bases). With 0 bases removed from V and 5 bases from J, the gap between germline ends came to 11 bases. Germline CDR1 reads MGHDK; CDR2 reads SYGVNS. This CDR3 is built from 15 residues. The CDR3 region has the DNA TGTGCCAGCAGTGAATACGGGGGGACCGATCAGCCCCAGCATTTT. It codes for CASSEYGGTDQPQHF.

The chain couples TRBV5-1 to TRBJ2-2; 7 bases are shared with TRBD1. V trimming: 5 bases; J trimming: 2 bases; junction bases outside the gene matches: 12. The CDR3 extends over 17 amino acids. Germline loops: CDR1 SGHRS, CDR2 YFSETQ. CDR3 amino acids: CASRPGQPTANTGELFF. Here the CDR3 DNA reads TGCGCCAGCAGACCGGGACAGCCGACAGCCAACACCGGGGAGCTGTTTTTT.

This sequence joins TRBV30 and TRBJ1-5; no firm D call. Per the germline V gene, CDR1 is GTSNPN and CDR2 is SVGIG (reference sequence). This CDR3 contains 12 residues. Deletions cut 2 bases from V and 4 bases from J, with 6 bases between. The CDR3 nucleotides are TGTGCCTGGAGTAAGGCTAATCAGCCCCAGCATTTT. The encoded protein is CAWSKANQPQHF.

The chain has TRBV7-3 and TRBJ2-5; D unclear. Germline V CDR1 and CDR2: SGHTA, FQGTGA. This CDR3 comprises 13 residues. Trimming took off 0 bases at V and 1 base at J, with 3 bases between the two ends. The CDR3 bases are TGTGCCAGCAGCTTAACGGTCCAAGAGACCCAGTACTTC. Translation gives CASSLTVQETQYF.

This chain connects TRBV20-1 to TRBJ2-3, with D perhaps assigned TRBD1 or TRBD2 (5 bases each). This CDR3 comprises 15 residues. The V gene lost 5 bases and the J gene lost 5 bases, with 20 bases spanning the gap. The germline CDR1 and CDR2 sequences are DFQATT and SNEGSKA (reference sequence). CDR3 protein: CSARPGPRTRDTQYF. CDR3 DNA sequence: TGCAGTGCTCGACCGGGACCCCGGACGCGAGATACGCAGTATTTT.

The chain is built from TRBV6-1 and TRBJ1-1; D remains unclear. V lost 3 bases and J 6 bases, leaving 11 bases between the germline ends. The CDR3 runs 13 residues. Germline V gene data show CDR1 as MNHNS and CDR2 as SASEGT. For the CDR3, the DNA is TGTGCCAGCAGTGATAACACCCTGGCTGAAGCTTTCTTT. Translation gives CASSDNTLAEAFF.

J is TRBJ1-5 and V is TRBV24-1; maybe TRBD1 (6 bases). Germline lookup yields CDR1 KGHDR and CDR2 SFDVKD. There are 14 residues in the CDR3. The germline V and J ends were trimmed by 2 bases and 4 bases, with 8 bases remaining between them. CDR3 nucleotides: TGTGCCACCAGTGATTATACAGGGAATCAGCCCCAGCATTTT. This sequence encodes CATSDYTGNQPQHF.

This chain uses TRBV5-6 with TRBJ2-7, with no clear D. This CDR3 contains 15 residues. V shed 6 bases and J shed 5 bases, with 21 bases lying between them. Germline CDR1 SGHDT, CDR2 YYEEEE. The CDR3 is CASTMIRGPTDEQYF. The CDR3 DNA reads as TGTGCCAGCACCATGATACGAGGACCTACCGACGAGCAGTACTTC.

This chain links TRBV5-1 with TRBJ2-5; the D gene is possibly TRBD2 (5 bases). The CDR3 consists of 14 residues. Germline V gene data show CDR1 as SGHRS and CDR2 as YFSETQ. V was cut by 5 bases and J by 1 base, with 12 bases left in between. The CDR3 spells CASSEGPVQETQYF. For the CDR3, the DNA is TGCGCCAGCAGTGAGGGCCCAGTCCAAGAGACCCAGTACTTC.

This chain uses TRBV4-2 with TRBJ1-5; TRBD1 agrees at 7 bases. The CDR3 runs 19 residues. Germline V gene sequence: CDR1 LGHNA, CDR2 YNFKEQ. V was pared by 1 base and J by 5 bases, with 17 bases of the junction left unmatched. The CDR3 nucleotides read TGTGCCAGCAGCCAAGGCTCCCGGGGGCAGGGGGTGGGTGATCAGCCCCAGCATTTT. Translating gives CASSQGSRGQGVGDQPQHF.

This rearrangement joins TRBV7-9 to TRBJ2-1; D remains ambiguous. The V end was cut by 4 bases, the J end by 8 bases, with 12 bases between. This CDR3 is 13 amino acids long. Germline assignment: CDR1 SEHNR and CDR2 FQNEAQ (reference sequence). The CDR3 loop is CASSSLGGDEQFF. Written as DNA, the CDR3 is TGTGCCAGCAGCTCCTTGGGTGGAGATGAGCAGTTCTTC.

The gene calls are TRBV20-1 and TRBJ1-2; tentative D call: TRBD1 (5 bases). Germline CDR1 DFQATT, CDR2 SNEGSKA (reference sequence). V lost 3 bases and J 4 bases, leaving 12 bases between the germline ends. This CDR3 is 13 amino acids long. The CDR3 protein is CSASVIQAYGYTF. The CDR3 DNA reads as TGCAGTGCTAGCGTAATACAGGCCTATGGCTACACCTTC.

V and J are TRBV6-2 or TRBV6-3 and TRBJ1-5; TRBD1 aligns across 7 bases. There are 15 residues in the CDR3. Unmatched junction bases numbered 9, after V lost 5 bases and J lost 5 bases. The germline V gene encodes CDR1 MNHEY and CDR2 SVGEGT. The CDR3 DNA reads TGTGCCAGCAGTACCCGGACAGGACTTTATCAGCCCCAGCATTTT. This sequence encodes CASSTRTGLYQPQHF.

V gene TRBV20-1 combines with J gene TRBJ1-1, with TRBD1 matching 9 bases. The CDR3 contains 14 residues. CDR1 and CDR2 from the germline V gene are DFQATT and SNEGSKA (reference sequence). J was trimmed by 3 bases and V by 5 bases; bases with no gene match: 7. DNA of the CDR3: TGCAGTGCTGAGGGGACAGGGACGTACACTGAAGCTTTCTTT. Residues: CSAEGTGTYTEAFF.

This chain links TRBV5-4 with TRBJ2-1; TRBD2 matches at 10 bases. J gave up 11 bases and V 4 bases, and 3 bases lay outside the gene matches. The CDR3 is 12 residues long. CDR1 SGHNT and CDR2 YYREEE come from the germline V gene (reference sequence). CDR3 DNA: TGTGCCAGCAGCAGGACTAGCGGAAAGCAGTTCTTC. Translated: CASSRTSGKQFF.

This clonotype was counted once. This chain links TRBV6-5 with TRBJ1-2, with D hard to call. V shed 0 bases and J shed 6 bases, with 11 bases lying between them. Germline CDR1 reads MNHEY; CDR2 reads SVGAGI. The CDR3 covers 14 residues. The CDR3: CASSYSSGTHGYTF. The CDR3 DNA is TGTGCCAGCAGTTACTCGTCAGGTACCCATGGCTACACCTTC.

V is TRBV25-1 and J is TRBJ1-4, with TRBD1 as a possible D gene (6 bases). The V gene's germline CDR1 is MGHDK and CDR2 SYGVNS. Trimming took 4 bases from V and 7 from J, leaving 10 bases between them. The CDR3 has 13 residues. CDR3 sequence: CASSALQGEKLFF. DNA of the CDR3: TGTGCCAGCAGTGCGCTACAGGGTGAAAAACTGTTTTTT.

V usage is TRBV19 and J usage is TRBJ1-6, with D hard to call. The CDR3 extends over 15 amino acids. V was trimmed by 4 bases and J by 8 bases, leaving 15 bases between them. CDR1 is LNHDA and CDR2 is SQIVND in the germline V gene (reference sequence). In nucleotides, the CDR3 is TGTGCCAGTAGTAGTGATTGGAGTCGTGATTCACCCCTCCACTTT. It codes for CASSSDWSRDSPLHF.

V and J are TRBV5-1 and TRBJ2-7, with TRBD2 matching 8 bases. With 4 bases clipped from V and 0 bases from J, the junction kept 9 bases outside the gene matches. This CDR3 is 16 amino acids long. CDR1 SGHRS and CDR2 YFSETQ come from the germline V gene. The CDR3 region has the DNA TGCGCCAGCAGCCGGGAGGGTGCGGGGAGCTCCTACGAGCAGTACTTC. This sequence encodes CASSREGAGSSYEQYF.

The CDR3 spells CSVGEGWNSPLHF. CDR3 nucleotides: TGCAGCGTTGGGGAGGGTTGGAATTCACCCCTCCACTTT. This sequence joins TRBV29-1 and TRBJ1-6; D uncertain. The CDR3 length is 13 residues. The V gene lost 4 bases and the J gene lost 7 bases, with 11 bases spanning the gap. Germline CDR1 SQVTM, CDR2 ANQGSEA.

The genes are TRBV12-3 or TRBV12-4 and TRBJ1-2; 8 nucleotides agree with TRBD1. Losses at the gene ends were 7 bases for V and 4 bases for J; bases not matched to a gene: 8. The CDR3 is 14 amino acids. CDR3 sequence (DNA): TGTGCCAGCACCCGACAGGGGTCGGGCTATGGCTACACCTTC. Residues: CASTRQGSGYGYTF.

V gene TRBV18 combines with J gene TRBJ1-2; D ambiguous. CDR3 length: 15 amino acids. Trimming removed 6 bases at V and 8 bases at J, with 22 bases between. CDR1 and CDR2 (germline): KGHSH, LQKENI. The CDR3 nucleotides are TGTGCCAGCTCCCCGGGATCTGGGCTCTACGACGGCTACACCTTC. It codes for CASSPGSGLYDGYTF. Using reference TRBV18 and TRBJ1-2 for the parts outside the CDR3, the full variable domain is NAGVMQNPRHLVRRRGQEARLRCSPMKGHSHVYWYRQLPEEGLKFMVYLQKENIIDESGMPKERFSAEFPKEGPSILRIQQVVRGDSAAYFCASSPGSGLYDGYTFGSGTRLTVV.

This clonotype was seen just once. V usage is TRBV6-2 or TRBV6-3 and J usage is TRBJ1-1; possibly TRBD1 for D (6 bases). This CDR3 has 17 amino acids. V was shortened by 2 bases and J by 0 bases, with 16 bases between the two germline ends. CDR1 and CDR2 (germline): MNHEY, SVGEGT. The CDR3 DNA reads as TGTGCCAGCAGTTACCCCTCGCGGACAGCTATGAACACTGAAGCTTTCTTT. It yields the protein CASSYPSRTAMNTEAFF.

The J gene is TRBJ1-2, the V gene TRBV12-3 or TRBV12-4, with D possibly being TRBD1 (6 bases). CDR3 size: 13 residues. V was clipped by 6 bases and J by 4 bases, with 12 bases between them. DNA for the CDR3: TGTGCCAGCAGGGAAGACAGGATCTATGGCTACACCTTC. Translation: CASREDRIYGYTF.

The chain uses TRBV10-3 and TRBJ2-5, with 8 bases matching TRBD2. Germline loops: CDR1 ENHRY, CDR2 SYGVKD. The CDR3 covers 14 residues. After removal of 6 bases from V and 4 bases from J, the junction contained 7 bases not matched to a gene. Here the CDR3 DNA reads TGTGCCATCAGCTTCACTAGCGGAGGAGAGACCCAGTACTTC. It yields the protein CAISFTSGGETQYF.